This TCR beta chain was identified in a study of T cell changes during pregnancy in multiple sclerosis. The repertoire was sequenced with immunoSEQ multiplex PCR; TCRdb's copy has only in-frame clones and lacks some. Among around 30,000 clones listed, 90% were seen once. The CDR3 runs to 15 residues. In germline, CDR1 is SGHVS, CDR2 FNYEAQ. Deletions cut 6 bases from V and 4 bases from J, with 16 bases between. The source was CD4+ T cells from peripheral blood mononuclear cells, collected in the third trimester of pregnancy. The receptor comes from a female donor in good health, enrolled as a control in a pregnancy study. The chain joins TRBV7-6 to TRBJ2-1; D perhaps matches TRBD2 (6 bases). CDR3 protein: CASSKGGSGYNEQFF. CDR3 coding DNA: TGTGCCAGCAGTAAAGGAGGGTCAGGTTACAATGAGCAGTTCTTC.